These 18 T cell receptor beta chains share one sample of origin, sequenced in a study of cytomegalovirus exposure and HLA in healthy donors. The PCR used 60 Vbeta and 13 Jbeta primers. The table came from immunoSEQ multiplex PCR; TCRdb's copy has only in-frame clones and leaves some out. The table shows about 91,000 clones, with around nine tenths occurring only once. Input material: PBMCs. Source of these receptors: a young man in good health and CMV-seropositive.

This chain uses TRBV28 with TRBJ2-1; 7 bases agree with TRBD2. Germline V CDR1 and CDR2: MDHEN, SYDVKM. Unmatched junction bases numbered 3, after V lost 3 bases and J lost 1 base. The CDR3 runs to 15 residues. This chain's CDR3 is CASSFSGHSYNEQFF. The CDR3 coding sequence is TGTGCCAGCAGTTTTAGCGGGCATTCCTACAATGAGCAGTTCTTC.

CDR3 coding DNA: TGTGCCAGTACCCCATCTGACAGGGCGCCCTACGAGCAGTACTTC. Its protein product is CASTPSDRAPYEQYF. The V gene is TRBV19, the J gene TRBJ2-7; TRBD1 matches 7 bases. CDR1 is LNHDA and CDR2 is SQIVND in the germline V gene (reference sequence). The length of the CDR3 is 15 residues. J was trimmed by 2 bases and V by 7 bases; bases with no gene match: 11. The variable domain in full, with the rest retrieved from reference TRBV19 and TRBJ2-7, is DGGITQSPKYLFRKEGQNVTLSCEQNLNHDAMYWYRQDPGQGLRLIYYSQIVNDFQKGDIAEGYSVSREKKESFPLTVTSAQKNPTAFYLCASTPSDRAPYEQYFGPGTRLTVT.

CDR3 DNA: TGTGCCAGCTCAAGTACAGGCGGCCCCTACGAGCAGTACTTC. This sequence encodes CASSSTGGPYEQYF. The chain uses TRBV18 and TRBJ2-7, with D possibly TRBD1 on 5 matching bases. The CDR3 extends over 14 amino acids. In germline, CDR1 is KGHSH, CDR2 LQKENI. V dropped 5 bases and J dropped 2 bases, with 13 bases sitting between them.

V and J are TRBV7-9 and TRBJ1-5; tentatively, D is TRBD1 (5 bases). The CDR3 covers 14 residues. Germline CDR1 and CDR2: SEHNR and FQNEAQ (reference sequence). V was clipped by 2 bases and J by 4 bases, with 9 bases between them. This CDR3 is CASSLTGGNQPQHF. The CDR3, as DNA: TGTGCCAGCAGCTTAACGGGGGGGAATCAGCCCCAGCATTTT.

The chain couples TRBV28 to TRBJ2-1; no reliable D call. Germline lookup yields CDR1 MDHEN and CDR2 SYDVKM. This CDR3 is built from 13 residues. V shed 5 bases and J shed 12 bases, with 17 bases lying between them. In DNA, the CDR3 is TGTGCCAGCAGTCGAACTCTTGGCCGAGGGCAGTTCTTC. It codes for CASSRTLGRGQFF.

The V gene is TRBV4-1, the J gene TRBJ2-7; TRBD2 aligns across 7 bases. The CDR3 extends over 14 amino acids. The V gene's germline CDR1 is MGHRA and CDR2 YSYEKL. J gave up 2 bases and V 2 bases, and 3 bases lay outside the gene matches. This CDR3 reads CASSQPGLAYEQYF. DNA for the CDR3: TGCGCCAGCAGCCAACCCGGACTAGCCTACGAGCAGTACTTC.

Only one count was recorded for this clone. CDR3 protein: CSVGWSLERELFF. The CDR3, as DNA: TGCAGCGTTGGTTGGTCACTGGAGAGGGAGCTGTTTTTT. The rearrangement joins TRBV29-1 to TRBJ2-2, with D unresolved. V was clipped by 4 bases and J by 9 bases, with 15 bases between them. The CDR3 is 13 amino acids. The germline V gene encodes CDR1 SQVTM and CDR2 ANQGSEA.

This chain connects TRBV28 to TRBJ1-2, with TRBD1 as a possible D gene (5 bases). The germline V gene has CDR1 MDHEN and CDR2 SYDVKM. Trimming shortened V by 5 bases and J by 2 bases, and 24 bases separated the two germline ends. This CDR3 region has 18 residues. This CDR3 is CASSPTFGTTEGNYGYTF. The CDR3, as DNA: TGTGCCAGCAGTCCGACGTTCGGGACTACCGAGGGGAACTATGGCTACACCTTC.

The chain couples TRBV6-1 to TRBJ1-2, with 8 bases matching TRBD1. This CDR3 is built from 12 residues. Germline CDR1 MNHNS, CDR2 SASEGT. Trimming at V came to 7 bases and at J to 7 bases, leaving 5 bases not matched to a gene. The CDR3 protein is CASIQGAGGYTF. The CDR3 bases are TGTGCCAGCATCCAGGGGGCGGGTGGCTACACCTTC.

The V and J genes are TRBV10-1 and TRBJ1-1, with D unclear. Trimming took 1 base from V and 3 from J, leaving 24 bases between them. The CDR3 has 19 amino acids. The germline CDR1 and CDR2 sequences are WNHNN and SYGVQD (reference sequence). The CDR3 loop reads CASSEFVGDKRGLDTEAFF. The CDR3, as DNA: TGCGCCAGCAGTGAGTTTGTTGGCGATAAAAGAGGGCTGGACACTGAAGCTTTCTTT.

The chain recombines TRBV25-1 with TRBJ2-4; D is unresolved. Germline CDR1 is MGHDK and CDR2 is SYGVNS. The CDR3 is 14 amino acids. V lost 7 bases to trimming and J lost 0 bases, with 10 bases between them. The CDR3, as DNA: TGTGCCAGCACCAGTGTTCTAGCCAAAAACATTCAGTACTTC. This codes for CASTSVLAKNIQYF.

The chain is built from TRBV10-3 and TRBJ1-2, with D unclear. V lost 3 bases and J 2 bases, leaving 22 bases between the germline ends. The length of the CDR3 is 18 residues. The germline gives CDR1 ENHRY, CDR2 SYGVKD. The CDR3: CAISDYSLGTPENYGYTF. DNA of the CDR3: TGTGCCATCAGTGACTATTCGCTGGGCACCCCAGAGAACTATGGCTACACCTTC.

The chain links TRBV27 to TRBJ2-7; D unclear. The CDR3 loop spans 14 amino acids. Germline-derived CDR1 and CDR2 are MNHEY and SMNVEV (reference sequence). The V end was cut by 8 bases, the J end by 7 bases, with 21 bases between. In DNA form, the CDR3 reads TGTGCCAGCTCACCCCCGGAGCGTCTGAGAGAGCAGTACTTC. This encodes CASSPPERLREQYF.

The chain combines TRBV6-5 with TRBJ2-7, with a possible D match to TRBD2 (6 bases). V was pared by 0 bases and J by 6 bases, with 12 bases between. The germline CDR1 and CDR2 sequences are MNHEY and SVGAGI. The CDR3 has 14 residues. The CDR3 is CASSYSASGVEQYF. The CDR3 nucleotides are TGTGCCAGCAGTTACTCAGCGTCGGGGGTCGAGCAGTACTTC.

V and J are TRBV6-4 and TRBJ2-6; D is unresolved. Trimming took 3 bases from V and 1 from J, leaving 10 bases between them. Germline V gene lookup returns CDR1 MRHNA and CDR2 SNTAGT. The CDR3 extends over 16 amino acids. CDR3 protein: CASSEAFSSGANVLTF. The CDR3 nucleotides read TGTGCCAGCAGTGAAGCCTTTAGTTCTGGGGCCAACGTCCTGACTTTC.

This clone has a single count. The V gene is TRBV6-5, the J gene TRBJ2-2, with 7 bases matching TRBD2. Germline CDR1 reads MNHEY; CDR2 reads SVGAGI. J was trimmed by 5 bases and V by 6 bases; bases with no gene match: 9. The CDR3 sequence is 15 residues long. CDR3 in amino acids: CASSFLGLVTGELFF. CDR3 DNA: TGTGCCAGCAGCTTCCTTGGACTAGTGACCGGGGAGCTGTTTTTT.

This chain uses TRBV28 with TRBJ2-7, with TRBD2 matching over 7 bases. CDR1 and CDR2 (germline): MDHEN, SYDVKM. This CDR3 is 17 amino acids long. Trimming took 3 bases from V and 4 from J; bases not matched to a gene: 15. The CDR3 spells CASSFWGGLGVLYEQYF. CDR3 coding DNA: TGTGCCAGCAGTTTTTGGGGGGGGTTGGGCGTTCTATACGAGCAGTACTTC.

The rearrangement links TRBV2 to TRBJ2-3, with TRBD2 matching 9 bases. In germline, CDR1 is SNHLY, CDR2 FYNNEI. The length of the CDR3 is 14 residues. V trimming: 7 bases; J trimming: 6 bases; junction bases outside the gene matches: 8. The CDR3 protein is CASNGGRAGDTQYF. The CDR3 DNA follows: TGTGCCAGCAACGGCGGGAGGGCGGGTGATACGCAGTATTTT.